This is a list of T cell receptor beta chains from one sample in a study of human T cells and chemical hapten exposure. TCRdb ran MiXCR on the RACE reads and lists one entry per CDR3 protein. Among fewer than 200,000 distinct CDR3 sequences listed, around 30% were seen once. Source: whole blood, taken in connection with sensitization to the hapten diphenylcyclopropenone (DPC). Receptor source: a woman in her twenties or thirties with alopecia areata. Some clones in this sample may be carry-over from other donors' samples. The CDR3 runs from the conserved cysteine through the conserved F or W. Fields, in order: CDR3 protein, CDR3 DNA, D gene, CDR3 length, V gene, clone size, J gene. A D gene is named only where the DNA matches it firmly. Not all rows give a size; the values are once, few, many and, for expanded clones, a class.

cdr3_aa: CASSRGQGKPLNPREGPNEQFF; cdr3_nt: TGCGCCAGCAGCCGAGGACAGGGGAAACCCCTTAACCCTAGGGAGGGACCCAATGAGCAGTTCTTC; d_call: TRBD1; cdr3_length: 22; v_call: TRBV5-1; clone_size: -; j_call: TRBJ2-1
cdr3_aa: CASSVAAAGEETQYF; cdr3_nt: TGTGCCAGCAGCGTAGCCGCAGCAGGTGAAGAGACCCAGTACTTC; d_call: -; cdr3_length: 15; v_call: TRBV9; clone_size: -; j_call: TRBJ2-5
cdr3_aa: CASSGTGYGYTF; cdr3_nt: TGTGCCAGCAGCGGGACAGGGTATGGCTACACCTTC; d_call: TRBD1; cdr3_length: 12; v_call: TRBV6-2/TRBV6-3; clone_size: -; j_call: TRBJ1-2
cdr3_aa: CASSYSIVGAEGTEAFF; cdr3_nt: TGTGCCAGCAGTTACTCGATAGTAGGGGCAGAAGGCACTGAAGCTTTCTTT; d_call: -; cdr3_length: 17; v_call: TRBV6-5; clone_size: -; j_call: TRBJ1-1
cdr3_aa: CASSVASGSSNEQFF; cdr3_nt: TGTGCCAGCAGCGTGGCCAGCGGGAGCTCAAATGAGCAGTTCTTC; d_call: TRBD2; cdr3_length: 15; v_call: TRBV9; clone_size: -; j_call: TRBJ2-1
cdr3_aa: CAWSVGGAGIYNEQFF; cdr3_nt: TGTGCCTGGAGTGTTGGAGGGGCCGGGATTTACAATGAGCAGTTCTTC; d_call: -; cdr3_length: 16; v_call: TRBV30; clone_size: -; j_call: TRBJ2-1
cdr3_aa: CASSPAGADYEQYF; cdr3_nt: TGTGCCAGCAGCCCCGCGGGGGCCGACTACGAGCAGTACTTC; d_call: -; cdr3_length: 14; v_call: TRBV7-9; clone_size: many; j_call: TRBJ2-7
cdr3_aa: CASSQGTSGGARDTQYF; cdr3_nt: TGTGCCAGCAGTCAAGGGACTAGCGGGGGGGCCAGAGATACGCAGTATTTT; d_call: TRBD2; cdr3_length: 17; v_call: TRBV6-6; clone_size: -; j_call: TRBJ2-3
cdr3_aa: CARKNSPLHF; cdr3_nt: TGTGCCAGGAAAAATTCACCCCTCCACTTT; d_call: -; cdr3_length: 10; v_call: TRBV21-1; clone_size: -; j_call: TRBJ1-6
cdr3_aa: CASSRGRGNSYEQYF; cdr3_nt: TGTGCCAGCAGCCGCGGCAGGGGGAATTCCTACGAGCAGTACTTC; d_call: TRBD1; cdr3_length: 15; v_call: TRBV11-2; clone_size: few; j_call: TRBJ2-7
cdr3_aa: CASTPGGGGEKLFF; cdr3_nt: TGTGCCAGCACCCCAGGGGGAGGTGGTGAAAAACTGTTTTTT; d_call: TRBD1; cdr3_length: 14; v_call: TRBV28; clone_size: few; j_call: TRBJ1-4
cdr3_aa: CASSQVHSGTIQFF; cdr3_nt: TGTGCCAGCAGCCAAGTTCATTCCGGGACTATACAGTTCTTC; d_call: TRBD2; cdr3_length: 14; v_call: TRBV3-1; clone_size: -; j_call: TRBJ2-1
cdr3_aa: CASIRQKGARQETQYF; cdr3_nt: TGTGCCAGTATTCGGCAGAAGGGGGCGCGCCAAGAGACCCAGTACTTC; d_call: TRBD1; cdr3_length: 16; v_call: TRBV19; clone_size: few; j_call: TRBJ2-5
cdr3_aa: CAISRGSGELFF; cdr3_nt: TGTGCCATCAGCAGGGGCTCCGGGGAGCTGTTTTTT; d_call: -; cdr3_length: 12; v_call: TRBV10-3; clone_size: -; j_call: TRBJ2-2
cdr3_aa: CASSASLGDPRAGHTQYF; cdr3_nt: TGTGCCAGCAGCGCCTCTTTAGGAGACCCTAGGGCTGGTCATACGCAGTATTTT; d_call: -; cdr3_length: 18; v_call: TRBV9; clone_size: -; j_call: TRBJ2-3
cdr3_aa: CASSSLNTGELFF; cdr3_nt: TGTGCCAGCAGTAGCTTAAACACCGGGGAGCTGTTTTTT; d_call: -; cdr3_length: 13; v_call: TRBV28; clone_size: few; j_call: TRBJ2-2
cdr3_aa: CASSLEIGTDTQYF; cdr3_nt: TGTGCCAGCAGCTTAGAGATAGGCACAGATACGCAGTATTTT; d_call: -; cdr3_length: 14; v_call: TRBV7-9; clone_size: few; j_call: TRBJ2-3
cdr3_aa: CASSQGGEASGANVLTF; cdr3_nt: TGTGCCAGCAGCCAAGGCGGGGAGGCCTCTGGGGCCAACGTCCTGACTTTC; d_call: -; cdr3_length: 17; v_call: TRBV4-2; clone_size: once; j_call: TRBJ2-6